This is a list of T cell receptor beta chains from one sample in a study of glioma-infiltrating T cells after dendritic cell vaccination. The table came from immunoSEQ multiplex PCR; TCRdb's copy has only in-frame clones and leaves some out. This repertoire shows some 58,000 clones, approximately 81% found once; its top ten account for about 8.1%. The sequences come from blood, collected after dendritic cell vaccination. The receptors come from a human donor with glioblastoma. CDR3s include the opening cysteine and the closing phenylalanine or tryptophan. The order of the fields is D gene, V gene, CDR3 length, J gene, clone size, CDR3 protein, CDR3 DNA. D genes are given only for firm matches. Not every row has a clone size; where given, it reads once, few, many or a size class.

d_call: TRBD2; v_call: TRBV10-1; cdr3_length: 16; j_call: TRBJ2-3; clone_size: NA; cdr3_aa: CASSARLAGGTDTQYF; cdr3_nt: TGCGCCAGCAGCGCCCGACTAGCGGGGGGCACAGATACGCAGTATTTT
d_call: TRBD2; v_call: TRBV4-1; cdr3_length: 16; j_call: TRBJ2-3; clone_size: NA; cdr3_aa: CASRPGPGGPEDTQYF; cdr3_nt: TGCGCCAGCAGGCCAGGTCCGGGGGGGCCAGAAGATACGCAGTATTTT
d_call: NA; v_call: TRBV25-1; cdr3_length: 13; j_call: TRBJ2-7; clone_size: NA; cdr3_aa: CASGGPHSYEQYF; cdr3_nt: TGTGCCAGCGGGGGCCCACACTCCTACGAGCAGTACTTC
d_call: NA; v_call: TRBV4-3; cdr3_length: 17; j_call: TRBJ1-6; clone_size: NA; cdr3_aa: CASSQVYPTGGKSPLHF; cdr3_nt: TGCGCCAGCAGCCAAGTATATCCAACGGGGGGCAAGTCACCCCTCCACTTT
d_call: NA; v_call: TRBV15; cdr3_length: 18; j_call: TRBJ1-6; clone_size: NA; cdr3_aa: CATSRDLAGQSAFSPLHF; cdr3_nt: TGTGCCACCAGCAGAGATTTGGCAGGACAATCGGCGTTTTCACCCCTCCACTTT
d_call: TRBD1; v_call: TRBV7-2; cdr3_length: 14; j_call: TRBJ1-4; clone_size: NA; cdr3_aa: CASSAGQFSEKLFF; cdr3_nt: TGTGCCAGCAGCGCGGGACAGTTTAGTGAAAAACTGTTTTTT
d_call: NA; v_call: TRBV7-3; cdr3_length: 15; j_call: TRBJ2-7; clone_size: NA; cdr3_aa: CASSLGVGGLYEQYF; cdr3_nt: TGTGCCAGCAGCTTAGGGGTCGGGGGTCTCTACGAGCAGTACTTC
d_call: NA; v_call: TRBV9; cdr3_length: 13; j_call: TRBJ2-7; clone_size: NA; cdr3_aa: CASSVRGGYEQYF; cdr3_nt: TGTGCCAGCAGCGTACGGGGAGGATACGAGCAGTACTTC
d_call: TRBD1; v_call: TRBV6-1; cdr3_length: 14; j_call: TRBJ1-5; clone_size: few; cdr3_aa: CASSHGQGNQPQHF; cdr3_nt: TGTGCCAGCAGCCATGGACAGGGCAATCAGCCCCAGCATTTT
d_call: TRBD2; v_call: TRBV30; cdr3_length: 17; j_call: TRBJ2-3; clone_size: NA; cdr3_aa: CAWSQGTSGGFTDTQYF; cdr3_nt: TGTGCCTGGAGCCAAGGGACTAGCGGGGGGTTCACAGATACGCAGTATTTT
d_call: TRBD1; v_call: TRBV10-2; cdr3_length: 13; j_call: TRBJ2-3; clone_size: NA; cdr3_aa: CASSGQGPDTQYF; cdr3_nt: TGCGCCAGCAGCGGACAGGGGCCAGATACGCAGTATTTT
d_call: NA; v_call: TRBV7-2; cdr3_length: 12; j_call: TRBJ1-2; clone_size: once; cdr3_aa: CASSPYNYGYTF; cdr3_nt: TGTGCCAGCAGCCCTTATAACTATGGCTACACCTTC
d_call: NA; v_call: TRBV4-3; cdr3_length: 16; j_call: TRBJ2-5; clone_size: once; cdr3_aa: CASSHRPMRGVETQYF; cdr3_nt: TGCGCCAGCAGCCACCGCCCTATGCGCGGGGTTGAGACCCAGTACTTC
d_call: TRBD2; v_call: TRBV16; cdr3_length: 17; j_call: TRBJ2-3; clone_size: NA; cdr3_aa: CASSQPGTSVVTDTQYF; cdr3_nt: TGTGCCAGCAGCCAACCCGGGACTAGCGTTGTCACAGATACGCAGTATTTT
d_call: NA; v_call: TRBV4-1; cdr3_length: 14; j_call: TRBJ1-1; clone_size: once; cdr3_aa: CASTPGGHASEAFF; cdr3_nt: TGCGCCAGTACCCCCGGGGGGCACGCGTCTGAAGCTTTCTTT
d_call: TRBD2; v_call: TRBV30; cdr3_length: 15; j_call: TRBJ2-1; clone_size: NA; cdr3_aa: CAWNRGGLAYNEQFF; cdr3_nt: TGTGCCTGGAACCGGGGGGGCCTTGCCTACAATGAGCAGTTCTTC
d_call: TRBD1; v_call: TRBV2; cdr3_length: 13; j_call: TRBJ2-1; clone_size: NA; cdr3_aa: CASSEDRGYEQFF; cdr3_nt: TGTGCCAGCAGTGAGGACAGGGGGTATGAGCAGTTCTTC
d_call: NA; v_call: TRBV4-3; cdr3_length: 14; j_call: TRBJ2-3; clone_size: NA; cdr3_aa: CASSHGGAGGTQYF; cdr3_nt: TGCGCCAGCAGCCACGGCGGGGCCGGAGGTACGCAGTATTTT
d_call: TRBD2; v_call: TRBV10-3; cdr3_length: 13; j_call: TRBJ2-5; clone_size: NA; cdr3_aa: CATLAGVGETQYF; cdr3_nt: TGTGCCACCTTAGCGGGGGTAGGGGAGACCCAGTACTTC
d_call: TRBD1; v_call: TRBV9; cdr3_length: 14; j_call: TRBJ2-7; clone_size: NA; cdr3_aa: CASSPTGGRYEQYF; cdr3_nt: TGTGCCAGCAGCCCTACAGGGGGCCGCTACGAGCAGTACTTC